The 8 T cell receptor beta chains below were found in one sample sequenced in a study of blood T cell repertoires in COVID-19. Sequencing was performed with immunoSEQ multiplex PCR; in TCRdb, only in-frame clones are kept and a portion is missing. The repertoire holds about 42,000 clones, with 85% to 90% as singletons. The sequenced material came from peripheral blood. These receptors came from a man aged 70-80 years with acute or convalescent COVID-19.

The gene calls are TRBV7-6 and TRBJ1-1; TRBD1 matches 8 bases. This CDR3 contains 13 residues. Trimming cost V 6 bases and J 8 bases; bases outside gene matches: 8. The germline CDR1 and CDR2 sequences are SGHVS and FNYEAQ. The CDR3 loop is CASSYDRGTEAFF. DNA for the CDR3: TGTGCCAGCAGTTACGACAGGGGAACCGAAGCTTTCTTT.

This clone has just a few counts. J is TRBJ2-7 and V is TRBV7-3, with TRBD2 matching over 11 bases. The CDR3 covers 15 residues. V dropped 6 bases and J dropped 5; count of bases not matched to a gene: 9. CDR1 and CDR2 (germline): SGHTA, FQGTGA. The CDR3 sequence: CASRRKTSGIHEQYF. CDR3 nucleotides: TGTGCCAGCAGGAGAAAGACTAGCGGGATCCACGAGCAGTACTTC.

The chain combines TRBV12-3 or TRBV12-4 with TRBJ1-5; 8 bases are a match to TRBD1. CDR3 length: 13 residues. Germline trimming cut 6 bases from V and 4 bases from J; bases unmatched to any gene: 2. CDR3 sequence: CASSGQGNQPQHF. The CDR3 coding sequence is TGTGCCAGCAGCGGACAGGGAAATCAGCCCCAGCATTTT.

CDR3 sequence reads: CASSQGSAGGSNEQFF. The CDR3 DNA reads as TGCGCCAGCAGCCAAGGATCAGCGGGGGGGTCGAATGAGCAGTTCTTC. J is TRBJ2-1 and V is TRBV4-3; 10 nucleotides match TRBD2. CDR1 is LGHNA, CDR2 YSLEER, per germline. This CDR3 region has 16 residues. After removal of 1 base from V and 7 bases from J, the junction contained 7 bases not matched to a gene.

The chain is built from TRBV5-1 and TRBJ2-7, with 9 bases fitting TRBD1. Looked up from germline, CDR1 is SGHRS and CDR2 is YFSETQ. The CDR3 sequence is 13 residues long. Trimming cost V 4 bases and J 5 bases; bases outside gene matches: 4. The CDR3: CASSNGDRDEQYF. CDR3 DNA sequence: TGCGCCAGCAGCAACGGGGACAGGGACGAGCAGTACTTC.

The genes are TRBV30 and TRBJ2-1, with D perhaps TRBD2 (6 bases). The CDR3 totals 14 residues. The germline CDR1 and CDR2 sequences are GTSNPN and SVGIG (reference sequence). The germline V and J ends were trimmed by 4 bases and 0 bases, with 10 bases remaining between them. The CDR3: CAWMAGSSYNEQFF. As DNA, the CDR3 is TGTGCCTGGATGGCGGGGAGCTCCTACAATGAGCAGTTCTTC.

CDR3 nucleotides: TGTGCCAGCAGTTTTGGGAGAAATCAGCCCCAGCATTTT. Its translation is CASSFGRNQPQHF. The chain is built from TRBV27 and TRBJ1-5; D unresolved. Germline V gene lookup returns CDR1 MNHEY and CDR2 SMNVEV (reference sequence). V was clipped by 3 bases and J by 4 bases, with 7 bases between them. The CDR3 has 13 residues.

The chain couples TRBV6-2 or TRBV6-3 to TRBJ2-2; TRBD1 might be the D (5 bases). Germline values: CDR1 MNHEY, CDR2 SVGEGT. V was cut by 1 base and J by 5 bases, with 8 bases left in between. The CDR3 has 14 residues. The DNA for the CDR3 is TGTGCCAGCAGTTACTACTCAGGGACCGGGGAGCTGTTTTTT. This sequence encodes CASSYYSGTGELFF.